The 15 T cell receptor beta chains below come from one sample, sequenced in a study of lung T cells in sarcoidosis with Löfgren's syndrome. TCRdb fed the reads into MiXCR, producing one record per CDR3 protein. The table has around 60,000 distinct CDR3 sequences, roughly 20% seen once. The sequencing input was CD4+ T cells from PBMCs. These receptors came from a human donor with sarcoidosis (Löfgren's syndrome or another form), or a control subject (not recorded which).

This clonotype was observed many times. V usage is TRBV6-6 and J usage is TRBJ1-2, with D tentatively TRBD1 (5 bases). There are 16 residues in the CDR3. Germline lookup yields CDR1 MNHNY and CDR2 SVGAGI (reference sequence). The ends were cut back, 2 bases at V and 8 bases at J, with 21 bases in the middle. As DNA, the CDR3 is TGTGCCAGCAGTTACCTCCACACCAGGCTTCAGGGAGGCTACACCTTC. Translated, it gives CASSYLHTRLQGGYTF.

In the case of this clonotype: A clone one base away is much larger, so this may be a read error. The chain recombines TRBV19 with TRBJ1-1, with D maybe TRBD1 (5 bases). The CDR3 runs to 15 residues. Germline CDR1 and CDR2: LNHDA and SQIVND (reference sequence). V gave up 3 bases and J gave up 5 bases, with 16 bases separating them. The CDR3 DNA follows: TGTGCCAGTAGTATGTGGGGCCTGAGTTCGACTGAAGCTTTCTTT. This codes for CASSMWGLSSTEAFF.

At least ten counts were recorded for this clonotype. In DNA form, the CDR3 reads TGCAGTGCTAGAGATAGCGGGAGAGGTGTCGGCACAGATACGCAGTATTTT. This gives the protein CSARDSGRGVGTDTQYF. The chain joins TRBV20-1 to TRBJ2-3; 9 bases fit TRBD2. Looked up from germline, CDR1 is DFQATT and CDR2 is SNEGSKA (reference sequence). V shed 0 bases and J 1 base; nucleotides not matched to a gene: 8. The CDR3 is made up of 17 amino acids.

This clonotype has at least ten counts. This chain links TRBV6-2 or TRBV6-3 with TRBJ2-1; perhaps TRBD2 as D (5 bases). This CDR3 is 15 amino acids long. The germline gives CDR1 MNHEY, CDR2 SVGEGT. Deletions cut 2 bases from V and 5 bases from J, with 13 bases between. The CDR3 protein is CASSYRAAKDNEQFF. The CDR3 DNA reads TGTGCCAGCAGTTACCGAGCGGCCAAGGACAATGAGCAGTTCTTC.

On this clonotype: A much more abundant neighbour one base away suggests this may be a read error. The gene calls are TRBV2 and TRBJ1-1; a weak D match, TRBD1 (5 bases). Germline V gene data show CDR1 as SNHLY and CDR2 as FYNNEI. The CDR3 extends over 18 amino acids. The CDR3: CANSERAWGGLQNTEAFF. Here the CDR3 DNA reads TGTGCCAACAGTGAAAGGGCATGGGGCGGACTCCAGAACACTGAAGCTTTCTTT. Together with reference TRBV2 and TRBJ1-1, the CDR3 gives the full variable domain: EPEVTQTPSHQVTQMGQEVILRCVPISNHLYFYWYRQILGQKVEFLVSFYNNEISEKSEIFDDQFSVERPDGSNFTLKIRSTKLEDSAMYFCANSERAWGGLQNTEAFFGQGTRLTVV.

About this clonotype: A read error may explain this, as a much larger clone is one base away. This chain joins TRBV7-2 and TRBJ1-4, with D maybe TRBD1 (5 bases). From germline, CDR1 is SGHTA and CDR2 FQGNSA. The CDR3 consists of 14 residues. The CDR3 DNA follows: TGTGCCAGCCAAGAGACAGCTACTAATGAAAAAATGTTTTTT. The encoded protein is CASQETATNEKMFF.

This rearrangement joins TRBV7-2 to TRBJ1-2; 7 nucleotides align to TRBD1. J was trimmed by 7 bases and V by 5 bases; bases with no gene match: 13. The CDR3 extends over 15 amino acids. Germline CDR1 SGHTA, CDR2 FQGNSA. CDR3 amino acids: CASSPSDREVSGYTF. The CDR3 nucleotides read TGTGCCAGCAGCCCCTCCGACAGGGAAGTAAGTGGCTACACCTTC.

On this clonotype: This may arise from a read error, as a much more abundant clone is one base away. J is TRBJ2-7 and V is TRBV14, with D possibly being TRBD1 or TRBD2 (6 bases each). The germline CDR1 and CDR2 sequences are SGHDN and FVKESK. This CDR3 comprises 14 residues. The chain's CDR3 is CAGSLRRGAYEQYF. CDR3 DNA: TGTGCCGGCAGCTTAAGGAGGGGGGCCTACGAGCAGTACTTC.

This chain links TRBV18 with TRBJ2-1, with 10 positions matching TRBD2. CDR3 length: 15 amino acids. J gave up 8 bases and V 3 bases, and 7 bases lay outside the gene matches. Germline assignment: CDR1 KGHSH and CDR2 LQKENI. The CDR3, as DNA: TGTGCCAGCTCACCGGCCAGCGGGAGGGCCGATGAGCAGTTCTTC. This encodes CASSPASGRADEQFF.

There are many counts of this clonotype. The chain links TRBV15 to TRBJ2-7; possible D gene TRBD1, 5 bases. V lost 0 bases and J lost 2, with 17 bases in between. The CDR3 is 17 residues long. Germline V gene sequence: CDR1 LNHNV, CDR2 YYDKDF (reference sequence). This chain's CDR3 is CATSRDRRLGVPYEQYF. CDR3 DNA: TGTGCCACCAGCAGAGATCGTCGGTTAGGGGTCCCCTACGAGCAGTACTTC.

This clonotype occurred a few times. The J gene is TRBJ1-1, the V gene TRBV4-1; weak D call: TRBD1 (5 bases). Trimming shortened V by 0 bases and J by 3 bases, and 14 bases separated the two germline ends. This CDR3 is 16 amino acids long. Germline lookup yields CDR1 MGHRA and CDR2 YSYEKL. CDR3 DNA sequence: TGCGCCAGCAGCCAAGACAGGGAATCTTTTGACACTGAAGCTTTCTTT. Protein product: CASSQDRESFDTEAFF.

V and J are TRBV11-2 and TRBJ2-7; D remains unclear. Trimming shortened V by 1 base and J by 4 bases, and 11 bases separated the two germline ends. Germline loops: CDR1 SGHAT, CDR2 FQNNGV. There are 14 residues in the CDR3. The CDR3 bases are TGTGCCAGCAGCTTAGCAGACGTCTTATACGAGCAGTACGTC. It yields the protein CASSLADVLYEQYV.

V is TRBV10-3 and J is TRBJ1-2; no reliable D call. The CDR3 sequence is 13 residues long. Germline V gene sequence: CDR1 ENHRY, CDR2 SYGVKD. The V end lost 0 bases, the J end lost 4 bases, and 6 bases lay between the germline ends. The CDR3 DNA follows: TGTGCCATCAGTGAGTCGCCGCTCTATGGCTACACCTTC. It is translated as CAISESPLYGYTF.

This clonotype was seen a few times. The chain employs TRBV18 and TRBJ2-1; TRBD1 matches 11 bases. With V trimmed by 3 bases and J by 7 bases, 5 bases remained unmatched. This CDR3 is built from 15 residues. The germline V gene has CDR1 KGHSH and CDR2 LQKENI. As DNA, the CDR3 is TGTGCCAGCTCACCGGGGACAGGGGGAAGGAATGAGCAGTTCTTC. This gives the protein CASSPGTGGRNEQFF.

This clonotype came up many times. The chain carries TRBV29-1 and TRBJ2-5; perhaps TRBD1 as D (5 bases). The CDR3 spans 12 residues. CDR1 is SQVTM, CDR2 ANQGSEA, per germline. Trimming stripped 2 bases from V and 2 bases from J, with 6 bases between. The CDR3 loop reads CSVETGQETQYF. Written as DNA, the CDR3 is TGCAGCGTTGAAACAGGTCAAGAGACCCAGTACTTC.